These T cell receptor beta chains were read from a single sample in a study of blood T cell repertoires in COVID-19. Generated by immunoSEQ multiplex PCR, the TCRdb table keeps only in-frame clones and is missing some. Of more than 150,000 clones in the sample, around 83% were seen once. The sequenced sample consisted of peripheral blood. These receptors were obtained from a man aged 65 to 79 who had recovered from COVID-19. The CDR3 runs from the conserved cysteine through the conserved F or W. Fields, in order: clone size, D gene, J gene, V gene, CDR3 protein, CDR3 DNA. A D gene is named only where the DNA matches it firmly. Part of the rows lack a size; the others show once, few, many or a class for expanded clones.

>NA|TRBD1|TRBJ2-1|TRBV5-4
CASSSGTGVNSYNEQFF
TGTGCCAGCAGCTCCGGGACAGGGGTTAACTCCTACAATGAGCAGTTCTTC
>NA|NA|TRBJ1-6|TRBV25-1
CASSEQRAGSPLHF
TGTGCCAGCAGTGAGCAGCGGGCGGGATCACCCCTCCACTTT
>NA|NA|TRBJ1-6|TRBV7-9
CASSLGGDSPLHF
TGTGCCAGCAGCTTAGGGGGAGATTCACCCCTCCACTTT
>NA|TRBD2|TRBJ2-7|TRBV18
CASSRGGSYEQYF
TGTGCCAGCTCCCGGGGGGGTAGCTACGAGCAGTACTTC
>few|TRBD1|TRBJ2-2|TRBV5-8
CAGTGLENTGELFF
TGTGCCGGGACAGGGTTAGAGAACACCGGGGAGCTGTTTTTT
>NA|NA|TRBJ1-5|TRBV19
CASSSRPGEGYSNQPQHF
TGTGCCAGTAGTAGCAGGCCTGGGGAGGGATATAGCAATCAGCCCCAGCATTTT
>once|NA|TRBJ2-1|TRBV25-1
CASSRRESKGEQFF
TGTGCCAGCAGTCGACGGGAGTCAAAGGGCGAGCAGTTCTTC
>NA|TRBD1|TRBJ1-5|TRBV19
CASSRTGVSNQPQHF
TGTGCCAGTAGTAGGACAGGGGTTAGCAATCAGCCCCAGCATTTT
>NA|TRBD1|TRBJ1-1|TRBV7-8
CASSLGQATEAFF
TGTGCCAGCAGCTTGGGACAGGCCACTGAAGCTTTCTTT
>once|NA|TRBJ2-7|TRBV4-3
CASSQDTRVEQYF
TGCGCCAGCAGCCAAGACACTAGAGTCGAGCAGTACTTC
>NA|NA|TRBJ1-4|TRBV6-6
CASSYSRGSEKLFF
TGTGCCAGCAGTTATAGCAGGGGTAGTGAAAAACTGTTTTTT
>NA|NA|TRBJ1-1|TRBV6-5
CASSNPQGGGTEAFF
TGTGCCAGCAGTAACCCACAGGGTGGTGGGACTGAAGCTTTCTTT
>NA|NA|TRBJ2-7|TRBV2
CASSALSDEQYF
TGTGCCAGCAGTGCTTTATCTGACGAGCAGTACTTC
>NA|NA|TRBJ2-7|TRBV19
CASSTGLQYEQYF
TGTGCCAGTAGTACGGGACTCCAATACGAGCAGTACTTC
>few|NA|TRBJ2-2|TRBV18
CASSQGPGSDTGELFF
TGTGCCAGCTCACAAGGACCGGGGTCTGACACCGGGGAGCTGTTTTTT
>NA|TRBD1|TRBJ1-5|TRBV28
CASSPRGQGGNQPQHF
TGTGCCAGCAGTCCCCGGGGACAGGGTGGTAATCAGCCCCAGCATTTT
>NA|TRBD2|TRBJ2-1|TRBV28
CASSPTSGINEQFF
TGTGCCAGCAGTCCAACGAGCGGGATAAATGAGCAGTTCTTC
>NA|NA|TRBJ2-5|TRBV4-1
CATSGRAGGQETQYF
TGCGCCACCTCAGGGCGAGCGGGCGGACAAGAGACCCAGTACTTC
>NA|NA|TRBJ2-2|TRBV9
CASSVPPGSGELFF
TGTGCCAGCAGCGTCCCGCCCGGGTCCGGGGAGCTGTTTTTT
>few|NA|TRBJ2-2|TRBV9
CASSVESGPNTGELFF
TGTGCCAGCAGCGTAGAAAGCGGGCCGAACACCGGGGAGCTGTTTTTT
>once|TRBD2|TRBJ2-1|TRBV4-1
CASSQDIGGRMNNEQFF
TGCGCCAGCAGCCAAGATATTGGCGGGAGGATGAACAATGAGCAGTTCTTC
>NA|NA|TRBJ2-3|TRBV27
CASTARGPDTQYF
TGTGCCAGCACGGCGCGGGGGCCCGATACGCAGTATTTT
>few|TRBD2|TRBJ2-7|TRBV5-4
CASSLGMREGPYEQYF
TGTGCCAGCAGCTTGGGGATGCGGGAGGGCCCCTACGAGCAGTACTTC
>once|NA|TRBJ1-5|TRBV10-3
CAISQGSNQPQHF
TGTGCCATCAGTCAGGGAAGCAATCAGCCCCAGCATTTT
>NA|TRBD1|TRBJ1-6|TRBV6-5
CASKWGYQGAPPLHF
TGTGCCAGCAAGTGGGGGTACCAGGGGGCCCCACCCCTCCACTTT
>NA|NA|TRBJ2-2|TRBV5-4
CASSSGRLDTGELFF
TGTGCCAGCAGCTCAGGGAGGCTTGACACCGGGGAGCTGTTTTTT
>NA|NA|TRBJ1-2|TRBV4-3
CASSQSGDASYGYTF
TGCGCCAGCAGCCAATCAGGGGATGCGTCCTATGGCTACACCTTC
>NA|NA|TRBJ1-4|TRBV29-1
CSVRTGLGEKLFF
TGCAGCGTCCGCACAGGGTTGGGTGAAAAACTGTTTTTT
>NA|TRBD2|TRBJ2-1|TRBV27
CASSNKTPGLADLRNEQFF
TGTGCCAGCAGTAACAAGACCCCGGGACTAGCGGACCTTCGGAATGAGCAGTTCTTC
>NA|NA|TRBJ2-7|TRBV24-1
CATSDRYSYEQYF
TGTGCCACCAGTGATCGTTATTCCTACGAGCAGTACTTC
>NA|NA|TRBJ2-7|TRBV10-2
CASKEGRTSYEQYF
TGCGCCAGCAAGGAGGGGCGTACCTCCTACGAGCAGTACTTC
>NA|NA|TRBJ1-2|TRBV18
CASSQNRDLNYGYTF
TGTGCCAGCTCACAAAACCGGGATCTTAACTATGGCTACACCTTC
>once|TRBD2|TRBJ2-7|TRBV29-1
CSVGGGYEQYF
TGCAGCGTGGGGGGGGGCTACGAGCAGTACTTC
>NA|NA|TRBJ2-7|TRBV10-3
CATRENEGYEQYF
TGTGCCACCCGGGAAAACGAGGGCTACGAGCAGTACTTC
>NA|NA|TRBJ2-2|TRBV28
CASSSLTTGELFF
TGTGCCAGCAGTTCCCTAACGACCGGGGAGCTGTTTTTT
>NA|NA|TRBJ2-7|TRBV12-3/TRBV12-4
CATSSEPSYEQYF
TGTGCCACCTCCTCGGAGCCCTCCTACGAGCAGTACTTC